This paragraph covers one T cell receptor beta chain sequence. As yet, its antigen is unknown. Germline CDR1 reads DFQATT; CDR2 reads SNEGSKA (reference sequence). This CDR3 contains 15 residues. Template switching by 5'RACE with UMIs generated the TCR beta cDNA. TCRdb reworked the 5' RACE reads into one entry per CDR3 protein, no DNA. The table lists about 150,000 distinct CDR3 sequences, with roughly 12% in the top ten. These data originate in a study of T cells expressing NK-cell markers. Broader study findings: Among several donors, these clonotypes also ranked first in the CD3+CD56-NKG2C+ fraction.

The receptor was derived from a young man in good health. Sequenced: blood T cells: a sorted CD56 or NKG2C T cell subset, CD4+ or CD8+ T cells, or bulk PBMC T cells (not recorded which). This chain connects TRBV20-1 to TRBJ1-5; the TCRdb D gene call, TRBD1, has no DNA to confirm it. The CDR3 spells CSARDEQGYRMPQHF.